The clone carrying this T cell receptor beta chain was recorded once. Its antigen remains unidentified. This record belongs to a study of graft-versus-host responses after intestinal transplantation. Overall study context: All recipients got anti-thymocyte globulin induction, then tacrolimus and steroids for 2 to 4 years.

Germline CDR1 SGHDT, CDR2 YYEEEE. The CDR3 is 16 residues long. The V end was cut by 5 bases, the J end by 0 bases, with 14 bases between. Sequencing was performed with immunoSEQ multiplex PCR; in TCRdb, only in-frame clones are kept and a portion is missing. The repertoire holds 45,000 to 55,000 clones, with around 90% as singletons. Notes on the study in general: The study found high graft-versus-host to host-versus-graft clonal ratios in allografts of patients with graft-donor T cell macrochimerism. GvH clones were identified in recipient marrow, with some first appearing in ileum or blood.

This receptor was taken from a human patient who received an intestinal transplant, so some T cells may come from the graft donor. The sequencing used PBMCs, collected roughly 95 weeks after intestinal transplant. The rearrangement joins TRBV5-6 to TRBJ2-2; D is perhaps TRBD1 (5 bases). CDR3 sequence reads: CASSLPSRANTGELFF. CDR3 nucleotide sequence: TGTGCCAGCAGTCTGCCGTCCAGGGCGAACACCGGGGAGCTGTTTTTT.